This T cell receptor beta chain appears in the sequencing data of a study of blood T cell repertoires in COVID-19. Across the whole study: Acute and convalescent COVID-19 samples came from the United States, Italy and Spain. PBMCs, B-cell-depleted T cells, or T cells provided the cDNA or gDNA that made up the material.

Original handling: Amplification of reference gene primers provided the estimated nucleated cell counts. Assay used: immunoSEQ multiplex PCR; TCRdb lists only in-frame clones, some missing. V, J and clone size are those of that table, while D and trimming were read from the DNA. This sample carries over 60,000 clones, roughly 81% of them seen once, and the ten largest clones take around a tenth. The germline V gene encodes CDR1 SGHRS and CDR2 YFSETQ. V lost 1 base and J 3 bases, leaving 23 bases between the germline ends. The CDR3 totals 19 residues. The gene calls are TRBV5-1 and TRBJ2-1, with D perhaps matching TRBD1 (6 bases). The clonotype originates from a human donor in a cohort sampled during active COVID-19. The sequencing sample was made of peripheral blood. In DNA, the CDR3 is TGCGCCAGCAGCTTGCCTTCCGCCGGACAGATTTCGATCTACAATGAGCAGTTCTTC. It codes for CASSLPSAGQISIYNEQFF.